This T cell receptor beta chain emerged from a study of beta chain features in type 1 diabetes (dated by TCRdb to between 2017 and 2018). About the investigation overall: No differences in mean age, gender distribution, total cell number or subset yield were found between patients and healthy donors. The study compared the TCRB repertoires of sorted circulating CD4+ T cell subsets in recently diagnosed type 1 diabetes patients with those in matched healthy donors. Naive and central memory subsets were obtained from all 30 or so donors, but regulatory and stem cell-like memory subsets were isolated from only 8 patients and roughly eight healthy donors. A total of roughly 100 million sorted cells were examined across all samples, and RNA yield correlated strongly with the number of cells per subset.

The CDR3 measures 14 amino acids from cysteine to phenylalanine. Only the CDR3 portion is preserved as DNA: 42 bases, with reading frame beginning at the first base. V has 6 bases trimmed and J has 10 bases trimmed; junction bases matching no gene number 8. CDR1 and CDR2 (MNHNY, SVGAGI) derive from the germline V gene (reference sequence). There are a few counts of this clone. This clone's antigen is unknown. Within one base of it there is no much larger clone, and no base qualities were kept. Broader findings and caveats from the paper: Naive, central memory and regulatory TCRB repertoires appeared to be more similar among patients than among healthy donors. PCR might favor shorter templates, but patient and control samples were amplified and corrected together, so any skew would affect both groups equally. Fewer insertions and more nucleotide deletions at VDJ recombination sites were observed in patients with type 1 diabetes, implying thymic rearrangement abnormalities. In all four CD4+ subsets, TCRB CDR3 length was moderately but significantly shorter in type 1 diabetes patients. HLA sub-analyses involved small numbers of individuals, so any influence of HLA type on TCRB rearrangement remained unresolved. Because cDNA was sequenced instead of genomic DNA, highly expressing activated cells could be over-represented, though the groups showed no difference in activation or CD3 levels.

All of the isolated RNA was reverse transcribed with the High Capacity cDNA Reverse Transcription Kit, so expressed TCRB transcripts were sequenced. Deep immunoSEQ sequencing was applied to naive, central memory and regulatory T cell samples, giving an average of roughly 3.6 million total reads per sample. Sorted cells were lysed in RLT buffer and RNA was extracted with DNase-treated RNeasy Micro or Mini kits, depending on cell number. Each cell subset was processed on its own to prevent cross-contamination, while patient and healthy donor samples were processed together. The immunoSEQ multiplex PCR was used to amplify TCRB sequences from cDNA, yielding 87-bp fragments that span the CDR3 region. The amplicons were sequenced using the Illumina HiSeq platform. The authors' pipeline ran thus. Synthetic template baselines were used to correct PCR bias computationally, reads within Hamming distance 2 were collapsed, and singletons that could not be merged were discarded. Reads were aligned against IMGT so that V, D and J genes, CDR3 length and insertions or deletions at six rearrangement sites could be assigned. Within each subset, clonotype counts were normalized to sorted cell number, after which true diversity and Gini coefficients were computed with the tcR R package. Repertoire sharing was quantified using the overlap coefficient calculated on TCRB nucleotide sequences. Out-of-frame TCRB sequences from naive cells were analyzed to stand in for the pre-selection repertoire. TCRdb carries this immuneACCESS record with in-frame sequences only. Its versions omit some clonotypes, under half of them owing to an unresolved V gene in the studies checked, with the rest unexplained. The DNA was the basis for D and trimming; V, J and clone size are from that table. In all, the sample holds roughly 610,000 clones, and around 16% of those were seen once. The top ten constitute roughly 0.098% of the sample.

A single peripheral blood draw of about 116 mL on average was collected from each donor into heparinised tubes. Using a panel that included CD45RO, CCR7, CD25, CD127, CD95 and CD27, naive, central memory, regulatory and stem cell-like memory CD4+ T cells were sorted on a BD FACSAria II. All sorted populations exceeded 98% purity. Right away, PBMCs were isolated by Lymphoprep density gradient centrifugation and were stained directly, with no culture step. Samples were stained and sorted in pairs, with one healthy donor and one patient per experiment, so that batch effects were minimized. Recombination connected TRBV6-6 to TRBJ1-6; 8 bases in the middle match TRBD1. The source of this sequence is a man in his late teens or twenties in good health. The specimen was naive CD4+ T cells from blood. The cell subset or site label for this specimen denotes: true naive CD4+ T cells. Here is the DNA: TGTGCCAGCAGCCCCGGACAGGGAGGATCACCCCTCCACTTT. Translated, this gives CASSPGQGGSPLHF.